One sample yielded the 9 T cell receptor beta chains listed below, sequenced in a study of blood T cell repertoires in COVID-19 (TCRdb year 2020). Receptors were amplified or captured by the immunoSEQ multiplex PCR assay. TCRdb carries this immuneACCESS record with in-frame sequences only. Its versions omit some clonotypes, under half of them owing to an unresolved V gene in the studies checked, with the rest unexplained. Counted in this sample were roughly 500,000 clones; roughly 89% of them appeared once. The top ten constitute roughly 0.84% of the sample. Sequenced: peripheral blood. The receptors stem from a man between 18 and 29 years old with COVID-19, enrolled during active disease.

The sample holds one count of this clone. V is TRBV5-1 and J is TRBJ2-1, with TRBD2 identical over 13 bases. In germline, CDR1 is SGHRS, CDR2 YFSETQ. The trim removed 2 bases at V and 8 bases at J, leaving 7 bases unmatched. The CDR3 totals 16 residues. CDR3 region: CASSLTLAGGKDEQFF. CDR3 DNA: TGCGCCAGCAGCTTAACACTAGCGGGAGGGAAGGATGAGCAGTTCTTC.

V gene TRBV19 combines with J gene TRBJ2-1; TRBD1 aligns across 9 bases. The CDR3 length is 13 residues. The ends lost 6 bases at V and 8 bases at J; junction bases unmatched: 5. The germline V gene encodes CDR1 LNHDA and CDR2 SQIVND (reference sequence). The CDR3 loop is CASRGTGSDEQFF. The DNA for the CDR3 is TGTGCCAGTAGAGGGACAGGGAGTGATGAGCAGTTCTTC. The full variable domain, completed using reference TRBV19 and TRBJ2-1, is DGGITQSPKYLFRKEGQNVTLSCEQNLNHDAMYWYRQDPGQGLRLIYYSQIVNDFQKGDIAEGYSVSREKKESFPLTVTSAQKNPTAFYLCASRGTGSDEQFFGPGTRLTVL.

The V and J genes are TRBV7-3 and TRBJ2-1, with TRBD2 identical over 14 bases. V was clipped by 2 bases and J by 7 bases; unmatched bases: 7. CDR1 is SGHTA and CDR2 is FQGTGA in the germline V gene. The CDR3 consists of 17 residues. The chain's CDR3 is CASSLGLAGGIGNEQFF. CDR3 sequence (DNA): TGTGCCAGCAGCTTAGGACTAGCGGGAGGTATTGGGAATGAGCAGTTCTTC.

The chain couples TRBV5-4 to TRBJ2-7; 10 positions match TRBD2. The V and J ends lost 4 bases and 1 base, in that order; junction bases with no gene match: 8. The CDR3 has 16 amino acids. CDR1 is SGHNT, CDR2 YYREEE, per germline (reference sequence). CDR3 region: CASSQGPGLASYEQYF. CDR3 coding DNA: TGTGCCAGCAGCCAAGGACCGGGACTAGCGTCCTACGAGCAGTACTTC.

Only one count was recorded for this clone. V and J are TRBV12-3 or TRBV12-4 and TRBJ2-1, with D possibly matching TRBD2 (6 bases). The V and J ends lost 4 bases and 9 bases respectively, with 10 bases between them. This CDR3 comprises 12 residues. The CDR3 protein is CASSSGTFEQFF. The CDR3 DNA sequence: TGTGCCAGCAGTTCGGGGACTTTTGAGCAGTTCTTC.

V gene TRBV12-3 or TRBV12-4 combines with J gene TRBJ2-7; 7 positions agree with TRBD1. This CDR3 region has 13 residues. Trimming took 6 bases from V and 4 from J; bases not matched to a gene: 6. This CDR3 is CASRQTGLYEQYF. The CDR3 nucleotides are TGTGCCAGCAGACAGACAGGGTTGTACGAGCAGTACTTC.

This clone showed up just once. The rearrangement uses TRBV3-1 (or the pseudogene TRBV3-2) and TRBJ2-5; 7 bases are a match to TRBD2. Germline lookup yields CDR1 LGHDT and CDR2 YNNKEL (reference sequence). V was clipped by 5 bases and J by 8 bases; unmatched bases: 8. The CDR3 consists of 13 residues. The DNA of the CDR3 is TGTGCCAGCAGCTCGCGGGGGTTAGGAACCCAGTACTTC. Translated: CASSSRGLGTQYF.

This chain joins TRBV12-3 or TRBV12-4 and TRBJ1-2; no firm D call. The CDR3 length is 12 residues. Trimming removed 3 bases from V and 4 bases from J, with 6 bases in between. The CDR3 reads CASSLSPYGYTF. The CDR3 DNA sequence: TGTGCCAGCAGTTTGAGCCCCTATGGCTACACCTTC.

J is TRBJ2-7 and V is TRBV27; D uncertain. Germline V gene sequence: CDR1 MNHEY, CDR2 SMNVEV (reference sequence). Deletions cut 8 bases from V and 7 bases from J, with 21 bases between. The CDR3 covers 14 residues. The DNA for the CDR3 is TGTGCCAGCCCCCCCCGCGGCCTGGTTCTGGAGCAGTACTTC. Translated: CASPPRGLVLEQYF.